This is a list of T cell receptor beta chains from one sample in a study of blood T cells in healthy people across ages. TCRdb re-derived calls from the 5' RACE reads in MiXCR, one entry per CDR3 protein. There are more than 800,000 distinct CDR3 sequences in the sample; around 30% occur only once, and 15% to 20% lies in the top ten. Sequencing input: blood. These receptors were collected from a woman older than 75 in good health. The CDR3 runs from the conserved cysteine through the conserved F or W. D genes are given only for firm matches. Size is omitted from some rows. Given values are once, few, many or a class for expanded clones.

>15|-|-|TRBJ1-1|TRBV6-5
CASSYEPRANTEAFF
TGTGCCAGCAGTTACGAGCCCAGAGCGAACACTGAAGCTTTCTTT
>19|few|-|TRBJ2-3|TRBV21-1
CASSKGTSGTSLRTDTQYF
TGTGCCAGCAGCAAAGGGACTAGCGGGACCTCCCTTCGCACAGATACGCAGTATTTT
>18|many|TRBD1|TRBJ2-1|TRBV7-9
CASSLAHVRDSQNNEQFF
TGTGCCAGCAGCTTAGCGCACGTTAGGGACAGCCAAAACAATGAGCAGTTCTTC
>14|many|TRBD1|TRBJ1-2|TRBV3-1
CASSHLQGDSGYTF
TGTGCCAGCAGCCATTTACAGGGGGATAGTGGCTACACCTTC
>14|few|-|TRBJ1-1|TRBV12-3/TRBV12-4
CASSPHDSYTEAFF
TGTGCCAGCAGTCCCCACGACAGTTACACTGAAGCTTTCTTT
>17|-|TRBD2|TRBJ2-3|TRBV24-1
CATSDLGRGGRKDTQYF
TGTGCCACCAGTGATTTAGGGCGGGGGGGCAGGAAAGATACGCAGTATTTT
>16|few|-|TRBJ2-1|TRBV7-2
CTSSLTKAATYNEQFF
TGTACCAGCAGCTTAACGAAGGCCGCCACCTACAATGAGCAGTTCTTC
>17|-|-|TRBJ2-3|TRBV11-2
CANSRGRSSTVRDTQYF
TGTGCCAACAGCCGGGGGAGGAGCTCCACCGTCCGGGATACGCAGTATTTT
>15|-|-|TRBJ1-3|TRBV19
CASSTPGASRDTIYF
TGTGCCAGTAGTACCCCTGGAGCGTCCCGGGACACCATATATTTT
>16|few|TRBD2|TRBJ2-3|TRBV9
CASSPRLAGVADTQYF
TGTGCCAGCAGCCCCCGACTAGCGGGGGTCGCAGATACGCAGTATTTT
>16|many|-|TRBJ1-1|TRBV5-5
CASSLAGRGAFTEAFF
TGTGCCAGCAGCTTGGCGGGAAGGGGCGCGTTCACTGAAGCTTTCTTT
>14|many|-|TRBJ2-7|TRBV7-9
CASSPGQPGYEQYF
TGTGCCAGCAGCCCCGGACAGCCTGGTTACGAGCAGTACTTC
>16|-|TRBD1|TRBJ1-2|TRBV4-1
CASSPRDRGLGYGYTF
TGCGCCAGCAGCCCCCGGGACAGGGGGTTAGGCTATGGCTACACCTTC
>21|-|TRBD2|TRBJ2-1|TRBV11-2
CASSSEEGALAGGPWWNEQFF
TGTGCCAGCAGCTCTGAGGAGGGAGCACTAGCGGGGGGGCCGTGGTGGAATGAGCAGTTCTTC
>15|-|-|TRBJ2-2|TRBV7-9
CASSPPGLGTGELFF
TGTGCCAGCAGCCCCCCAGGACTCGGCACCGGGGAGCTGTTTTTT
>12|-|-|TRBJ1-2|TRBV7-2
CASSSEVGGYTF
TGTGCCAGCAGCTCGGAGGTGGGTGGCTACACCTTC
>11|once|-|TRBJ1-5|TRBV12-3/TRBV12-4
CAGSQKGPQHF
TGTGCCGGCAGTCAGAAGGGGCCTCAGCATTTT
>16|many|-|TRBJ2-4|TRBV28
CASSLLDGGTKNIQYF
TGTGCCAGCAGTTTATTGGACGGCGGAACCAAAAACATTCAGTACTTC
>15|few|TRBD1|TRBJ1-4|TRBV7-2
CASSLTTGGSEKLFF
TGTGCCAGCAGCTTAACAACAGGGGGAAGTGAAAAACTGTTTTTT
>16|few|-|TRBJ1-2|TRBV19
CASSKTNLGFSYGYTF
TGTGCCAGTAGTAAAACGAACCTCGGTTTCTCCTATGGCTACACCTTC
>13|-|-|TRBJ2-3|TRBV12-3/TRBV12-4
CASIPDTIVTQYF
TGTGCCAGCATTCCGGACACCATCGTTACGCAGTATTTT
>14|many|-|TRBJ1-4|TRBV4-3
CASSQDVNIGKLFF
TGCGCCAGCAGCCAGGATGTGAATATAGGAAAACTGTTTTTT
>13|few|-|TRBJ2-1|TRBV20-1
CSARAPAGFEQFF
TGCAGTGCTAGAGCCCCTGCGGGGTTTGAGCAGTTCTTC
>12|-|-|TRBJ1-5|TRBV20-1
CSASDPNQPQHF
TGCAGTGCTAGTGATCCTAATCAGCCCCAGCATTTT
>13|many|TRBD1|TRBJ1-6|TRBV12-3/TRBV12-4
CASSRDSNSPLHF
TGTGCCAGCAGCCGGGACAGCAATTCACCCCTCCACTTT
>15|many|-|TRBJ1-1|TRBV5-1
CASSFGTGASTEAFF
TGCGCCAGCAGCTTCGGAACGGGAGCATCCACTGAAGCTTTCTTT
>15|-|-|TRBJ2-3|TRBV12-3/TRBV12-4
CASSPAGSQGDTQYF
TGTGCCAGCAGTCCAGCCGGGTCTCAAGGGGATACGCAGTATTTT
>14|-|-|TRBJ2-2|TRBV10-2
CASSPVVRAGELFF
TGCGCCAGCAGTCCGGTCGTTAGGGCCGGGGAGCTGTTTTTT
>11|few|TRBD1|TRBJ1-1|TRBV20-1
CSARYRGEAFF
TGCAGTGCTAGATACAGGGGTGAAGCTTTCTTT
>14|many|-|TRBJ1-2|TRBV20-1
CSAREARGDYGYTF
TGCAGTGCTAGAGAGGCCAGGGGCGACTATGGCTACACCTTC
>16|many|-|TRBJ2-7|TRBV27
CASSLSKFGRGYEQYF
TGTGCCAGCAGTTTATCGAAATTCGGCAGGGGCTACGAGCAGTACTTC
>19|-|TRBD1|TRBJ2-2|TRBV6-2/TRBV6-3
CASRRNRGETLISTGELFF
TGTGCCAGCAGGAGAAACAGGGGCGAGACCTTAATCAGCACCGGGGAGCTGTTTTTT
>15|-|TRBD1|TRBJ2-1|TRBV7-9
CASNRIGTGGNEQFF
TGTGCCAGCAACCGTATCGGGACAGGGGGCAATGAGCAGTTCTTC
>13|-|-|TRBJ2-3|TRBV20-1
CSTLSGPTDTQYF
TGCAGTACCCTTAGCGGACCCACAGATACGCAGTATTTT
>13|-|TRBD2|TRBJ2-1|TRBV20-1
CSAIPGGGREQFF
TGCAGTGCTATTCCGGGAGGGGGAAGGGAGCAGTTCTTC
>15|many|-|TRBJ2-1|TRBV6-2/TRBV6-3
CASSYGRGGFNEQFF
TGTGCCAGCAGTTACGGAAGGGGTGGGTTCAATGAGCAGTTCTTC
>14|once|TRBD2|TRBJ2-1|TRBV27
CASSLRLAGGQQFF
TGTGCCAGCAGTTTGCGGCTAGCGGGGGGTCAGCAGTTCTTC
>16|few|TRBD1|TRBJ2-3|TRBV6-5
CASSYSPTGSTDTQYF
TGTGCCAGCAGTTACTCACCGACAGGGAGCACAGATACGCAGTATTTT
>15|many|-|TRBJ2-6|TRBV27
CASSIRASGANVLTF
TGTGCCAGCAGCATCAGGGCCTCCGGGGCCAACGTCCTGACTTTC
>14|many|-|TRBJ1-5|TRBV7-6
CASSLRSGNQPQHF
TGTGCCAGCAGCCTACGTTCAGGCAATCAGCCCCAGCATTTT
>16|many|-|TRBJ1-4|TRBV5-1
CASSLGSGSTNEKLFF
TGCGCCAGCAGCTTGGGGTCAGGGTCGACTAATGAAAAACTGTTTTTT
>14|few|-|TRBJ2-5|TRBV6-2/TRBV6-3
CASSYSDSQETQYF
TGTGCCAGCAGTTACTCCGACAGCCAAGAGACCCAGTACTTC
>15|many|-|TRBJ2-5|TRBV6-5
CASSYSWGQQETQYF
TGTGCCAGCAGTTACTCTTGGGGTCAACAAGAGACCCAGTACTTC